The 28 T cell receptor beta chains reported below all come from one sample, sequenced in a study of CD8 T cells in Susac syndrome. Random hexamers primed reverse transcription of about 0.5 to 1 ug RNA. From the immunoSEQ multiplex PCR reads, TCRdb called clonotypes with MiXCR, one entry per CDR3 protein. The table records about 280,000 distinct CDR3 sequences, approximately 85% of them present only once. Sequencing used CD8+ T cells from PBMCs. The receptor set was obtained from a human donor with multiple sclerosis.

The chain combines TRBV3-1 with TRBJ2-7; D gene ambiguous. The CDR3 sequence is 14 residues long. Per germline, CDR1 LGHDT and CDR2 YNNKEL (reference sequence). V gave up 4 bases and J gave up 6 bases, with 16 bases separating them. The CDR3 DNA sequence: TGTGCCAGCAGCCCCAGACCCCCGCTAGTCGAGCAGTACTTC. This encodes CASSPRPPLVEQYF.

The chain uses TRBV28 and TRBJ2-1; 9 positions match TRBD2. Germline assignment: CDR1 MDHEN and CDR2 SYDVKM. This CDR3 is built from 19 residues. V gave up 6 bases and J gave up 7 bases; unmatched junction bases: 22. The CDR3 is CASSSARLAGGPARNEQFF. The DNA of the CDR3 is TGTGCCAGCAGCTCGGCGCGGCTCGCGGGAGGGCCAGCCCGAAATGAGCAGTTCTTC.

CDR3 sequence (DNA): TGCAGCGTTGCGGACAGCACCTACGAGCAGTACTTC. Translation gives CSVADSTYEQYF. This sequence joins TRBV29-1 and TRBJ2-7; a weak D match, TRBD1 (6 bases). From germline, CDR1 is SQVTM and CDR2 ANQGSEA. The V gene lost 4 bases and the J gene lost 2 bases, with 9 bases spanning the gap. This CDR3 is built from 12 residues.

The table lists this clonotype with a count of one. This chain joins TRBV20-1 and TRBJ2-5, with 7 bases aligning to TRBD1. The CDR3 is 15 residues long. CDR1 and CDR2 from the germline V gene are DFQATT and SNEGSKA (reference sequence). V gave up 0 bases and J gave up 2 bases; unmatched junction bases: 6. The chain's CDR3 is CSARDIRDSQETQYF. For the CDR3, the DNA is TGCAGTGCTAGAGATATCCGGGACAGTCAAGAGACCCAGTACTTC.

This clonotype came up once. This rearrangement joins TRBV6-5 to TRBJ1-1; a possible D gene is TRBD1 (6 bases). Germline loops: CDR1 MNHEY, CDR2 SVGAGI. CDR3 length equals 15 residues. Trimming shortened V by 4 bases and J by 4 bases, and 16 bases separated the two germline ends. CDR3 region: CASSSQTGLRTEAFF. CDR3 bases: TGTGCCAGCAGTTCCCAGACAGGTCTTCGCACTGAAGCTTTCTTT.

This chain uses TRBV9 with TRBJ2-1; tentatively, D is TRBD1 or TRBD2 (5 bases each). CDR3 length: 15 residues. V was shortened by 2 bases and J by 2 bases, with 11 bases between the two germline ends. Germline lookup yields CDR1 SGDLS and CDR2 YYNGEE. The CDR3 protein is CASSVGGEAYNEQFF. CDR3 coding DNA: TGTGCCAGCAGCGTTGGGGGTGAGGCCTACAATGAGCAGTTCTTC.

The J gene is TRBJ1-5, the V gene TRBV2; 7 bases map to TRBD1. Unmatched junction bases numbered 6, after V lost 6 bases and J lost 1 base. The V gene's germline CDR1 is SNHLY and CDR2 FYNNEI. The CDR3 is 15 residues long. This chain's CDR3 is CASRVTGASNQPQHF. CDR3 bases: TGTGCCAGCAGAGTCACAGGGGCCAGCAATCAGCCCCAGCATTTT.

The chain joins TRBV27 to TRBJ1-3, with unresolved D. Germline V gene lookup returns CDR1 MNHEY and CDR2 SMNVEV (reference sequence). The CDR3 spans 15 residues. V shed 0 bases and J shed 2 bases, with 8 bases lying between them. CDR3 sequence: CASSLSVTTGNTIYF. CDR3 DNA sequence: TGTGCCAGCAGTTTATCGGTCACGACTGGAAACACCATATATTTT.

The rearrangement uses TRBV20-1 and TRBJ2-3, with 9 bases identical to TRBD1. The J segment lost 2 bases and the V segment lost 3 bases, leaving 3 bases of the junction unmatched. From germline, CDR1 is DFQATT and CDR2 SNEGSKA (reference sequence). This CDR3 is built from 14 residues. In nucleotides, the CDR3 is TGCAGTGCTAGCGGGACAGGGCTCACAGATACGCAGTATTTT. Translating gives CSASGTGLTDTQYF.

The CDR3 coding sequence is TGTGCCTGGAGTTTACCTCCTGGAGGGGGAACGAACACTGAAGCTTTCTTT. This translates into CAWSLPPGGGTNTEAFF. The genes are TRBV30 and TRBJ1-1; possibly TRBD1 for D (6 bases). V gave up 2 bases and J gave up 1 base, with 20 bases separating them. The CDR3 loop spans 17 amino acids. Germline V lookup: CDR1 GTSNPN, CDR2 SVGIG (reference sequence).

The CDR3 DNA sequence: TGTGCCAGCAGTTTTGGGACTAGCTCCTTAATAGCTTACGAGCAGTACTTC. This sequence encodes CASSFGTSSLIAYEQYF. V usage is TRBV28 and J usage is TRBJ2-7, with 9 bases matching TRBD2. This CDR3 region has 17 residues. The V gene's germline CDR1 is MDHEN and CDR2 SYDVKM. V was clipped by 3 bases and J by 4 bases; unmatched bases: 13.

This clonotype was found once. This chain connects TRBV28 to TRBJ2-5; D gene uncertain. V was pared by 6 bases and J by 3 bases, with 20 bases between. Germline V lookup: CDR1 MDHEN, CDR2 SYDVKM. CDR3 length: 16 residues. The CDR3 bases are TGTGCCAGCAGGGAACTGGGCTCACTTTCCAAAGAGACCCAGTACTTC. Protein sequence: CASRELGSLSKETQYF.

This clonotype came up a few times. CDR3 loop: CASSVAPERYNEQFF. DNA of the CDR3: TGTGCCAGCAGCGTAGCTCCAGAGAGGTACAATGAGCAGTTCTTC. This rearrangement joins TRBV9 to TRBJ2-1; D unresolved. V lost 0 bases and J 4 bases, leaving 11 bases between the germline ends. Germline CDR1 and CDR2: SGDLS and YYNGEE. The CDR3 spans 15 residues.

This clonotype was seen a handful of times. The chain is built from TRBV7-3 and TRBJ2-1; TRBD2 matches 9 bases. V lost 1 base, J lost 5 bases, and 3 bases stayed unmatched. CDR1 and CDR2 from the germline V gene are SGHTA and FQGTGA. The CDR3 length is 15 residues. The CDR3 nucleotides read TGTGCCAGCAGCTTAAACAGCGGGAGGAACAATGAGCAGTTCTTC. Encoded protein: CASSLNSGRNNEQFF.

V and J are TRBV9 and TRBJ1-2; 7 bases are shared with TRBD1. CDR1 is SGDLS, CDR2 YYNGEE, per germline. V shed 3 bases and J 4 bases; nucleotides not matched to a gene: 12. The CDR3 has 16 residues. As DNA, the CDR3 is TGTGCCAGCAGCGCAGAGGGAACAGGGGACAGCTATGGCTACACCTTC. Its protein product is CASSAEGTGDSYGYTF.

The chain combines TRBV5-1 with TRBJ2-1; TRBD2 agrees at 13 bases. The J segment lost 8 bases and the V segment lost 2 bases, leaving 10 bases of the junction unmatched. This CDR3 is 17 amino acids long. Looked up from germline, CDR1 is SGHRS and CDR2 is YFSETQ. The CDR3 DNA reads TGCGCCAGCAGCTTACAGGGACTAGCGGGAATTCTGGATGAGCAGTTCTTC. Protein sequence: CASSLQGLAGILDEQFF. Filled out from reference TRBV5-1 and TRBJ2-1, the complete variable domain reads KAGVTQTPRYLIKTRGQQVTLSCSPISGHRSVSWYQQTPGQGLQFLFEYFSETQRNKGNFPGRFSGRQFSNSRSEMNVSTLELGDSALYLCASSLQGLAGILDEQFFGPGTRLTVL.

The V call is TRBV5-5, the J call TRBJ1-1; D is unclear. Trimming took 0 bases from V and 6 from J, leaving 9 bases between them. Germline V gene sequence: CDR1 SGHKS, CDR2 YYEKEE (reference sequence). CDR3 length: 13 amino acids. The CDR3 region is CASSLAGGPEAFF. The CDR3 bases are TGTGCCAGCAGCTTGGCCGGAGGTCCTGAAGCTTTCTTT.

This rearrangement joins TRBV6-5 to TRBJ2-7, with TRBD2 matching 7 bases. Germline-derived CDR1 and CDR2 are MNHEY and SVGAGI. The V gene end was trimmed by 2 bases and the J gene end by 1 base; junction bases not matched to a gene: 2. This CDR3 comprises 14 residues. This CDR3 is CASSYGGGSYEQYF. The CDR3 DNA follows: TGTGCCAGCAGTTACGGGGGGGGTTCCTACGAGCAGTACTTC.

CDR3 protein: CASSQSGRGTDTQYF. Here the CDR3 DNA reads TGCGCCAGCAGTCAGAGCGGAAGGGGGACAGATACGCAGTATTTT. The chain combines TRBV10-1 with TRBJ2-3, with a possible D match to TRBD1 (6 bases). Trimming cost V 5 bases and J 3 bases, with 15 bases left between them. This CDR3 region has 15 residues. Germline CDR1 is WNHNN and CDR2 is SYGVQD (reference sequence).

CDR3 coding DNA: TGTGCCAGCAGTTTACAGGTGGGGTCCTACGAGCAGTACTTC. Protein: CASSLQVGSYEQYF. The rearrangement joins TRBV27 to TRBJ2-7; D remains unclear. Trimming pared 2 bases from V and 1 base from J, leaving 9 bases between. Germline V gene sequence: CDR1 MNHEY, CDR2 SMNVEV (reference sequence). The CDR3 extends over 14 amino acids.

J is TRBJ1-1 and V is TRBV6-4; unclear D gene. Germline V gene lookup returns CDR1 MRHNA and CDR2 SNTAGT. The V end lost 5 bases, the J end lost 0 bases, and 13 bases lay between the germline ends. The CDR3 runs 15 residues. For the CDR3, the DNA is TGTGCCAGCAGTCCGGGCACGGTTATGAACACTGAAGCTTTCTTT. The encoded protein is CASSPGTVMNTEAFF.

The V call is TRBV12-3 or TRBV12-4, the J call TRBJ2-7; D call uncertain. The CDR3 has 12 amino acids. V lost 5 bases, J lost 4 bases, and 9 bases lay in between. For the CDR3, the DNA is TGTGCCAGCAGTGTTGTCCCTTACGAGCAGTACTTC. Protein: CASSVVPYEQYF.

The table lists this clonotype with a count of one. This CDR3 reads CASSGGAQSPLHF. As DNA, the CDR3 is TGTGCCAGTTCCGGGGGGGCCCAATCACCCCTCCACTTT. This sequence joins TRBV12-3 or TRBV12-4 and TRBJ1-6; weak D call: TRBD1 (6 bases). CDR3 length: 13 residues. Trimming took off 9 bases at V and 10 bases at J, with 16 bases between the two ends.

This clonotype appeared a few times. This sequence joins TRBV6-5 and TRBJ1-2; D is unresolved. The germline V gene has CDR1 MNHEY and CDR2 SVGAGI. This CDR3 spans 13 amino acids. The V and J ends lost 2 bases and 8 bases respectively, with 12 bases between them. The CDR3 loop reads CASSYDSPYGYTF. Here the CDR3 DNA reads TGTGCCAGCAGTTACGACTCGCCCTACGGCTACACCTTC.

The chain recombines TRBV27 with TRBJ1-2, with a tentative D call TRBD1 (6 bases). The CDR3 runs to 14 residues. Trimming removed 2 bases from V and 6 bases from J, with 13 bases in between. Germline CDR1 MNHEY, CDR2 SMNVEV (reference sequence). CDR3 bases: TGTGCCAGCAGTTTAATAGGGGGGCAGGATGGCTACACCTTC. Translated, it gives CASSLIGGQDGYTF.

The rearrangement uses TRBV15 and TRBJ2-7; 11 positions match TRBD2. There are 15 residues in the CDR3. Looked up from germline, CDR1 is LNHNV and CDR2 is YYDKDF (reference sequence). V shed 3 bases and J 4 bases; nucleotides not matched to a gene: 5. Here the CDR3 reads CATSSLAGGLYEQYF. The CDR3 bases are TGTGCCACCAGCAGCCTAGCGGGAGGTCTATACGAGCAGTACTTC.

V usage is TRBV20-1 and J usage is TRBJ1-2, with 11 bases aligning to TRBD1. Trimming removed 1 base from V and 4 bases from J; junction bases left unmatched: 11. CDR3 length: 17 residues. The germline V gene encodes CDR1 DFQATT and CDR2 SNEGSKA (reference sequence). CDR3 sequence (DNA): TGCAGTGCTAGAGTTGGGGACAGGGGGAGGATTGGCTATGGCTACACCTTC. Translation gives CSARVGDRGRIGYGYTF.

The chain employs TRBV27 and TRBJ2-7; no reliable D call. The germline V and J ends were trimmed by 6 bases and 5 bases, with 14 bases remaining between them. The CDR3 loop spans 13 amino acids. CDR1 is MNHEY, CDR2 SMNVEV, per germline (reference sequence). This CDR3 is CASSLVLRDEQYF. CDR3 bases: TGTGCCAGCAGCCTTGTACTTAGGGACGAGCAGTACTTC.